A selection of T cell receptor beta chains follows, all from one sample in a study of identical twins. TCRdb independently ran MiXCR on the 5' RACE reads; one entry per CDR3 protein. The sample has 420,000 or so distinct CDR3 sequences; less than 20% are singletons. Sequencing was carried out using naive T cells sorted from blood. Receptors originate from a man over 45 in good health. Each CDR3 is given with its conserved first and last residue. A D gene is named only where the DNA matches it firmly. Where a row states a size, it is once, few, many or the class of an expanded clone; other rows omit it.

clone size | J gene | V gene | D gene | CDR3 protein | CDR3 DNA
NA | TRBJ1-5 | TRBV20-1 | TRBD1 | CSAPTGASNQPQHF | TGCAGTGCCCCGACAGGGGCCAGCAATCAGCCCCAGCATTTT
NA | TRBJ2-1 | TRBV28 | NA | CASSYDQFNKQFF | TGTGCCAGCAGCTATGACCAATTCAATAAGCAGTTCTTC
NA | TRBJ2-7 | TRBV5-1 | TRBD2 | CASSNGLALGYEQYF | TGCGCCAGCAGCAATGGACTAGCGTTAGGGTACGAGCAGTACTTC
NA | TRBJ2-3 | TRBV7-2 | TRBD1 | CASSLPGQTTDTQYF | TGTGCCAGCAGCTTGCCGGGACAGACCACAGATACGCAGTATTTT
many | TRBJ2-1 | TRBV3-1 | NA | CASSQDPILSYNEQFF | TGTGCCAGCAGCCAAGACCCTATTCTCTCCTACAATGAGCAGTTCTTC
NA | TRBJ1-1 | TRBV19 | TRBD1 | CASSDRGGDTEAFF | TGTGCCAGTAGCGACAGGGGAGGGGACACTGAAGCTTTCTTT
few | TRBJ2-7 | TRBV12-3/TRBV12-4 | TRBD1 | CASSGTGDYEQYF | TGTGCCAGCAGTGGGACAGGGGACTACGAGCAGTACTTC
NA | TRBJ2-3 | TRBV5-5 | NA | CASSHLNFPSTDTQYF | TGTGCCAGCAGCCACCTGAATTTCCCTAGCACAGATACGCAGTATTTT
once | TRBJ1-2 | TRBV9 | NA | CASSVDGAGTGYTF | TGTGCCAGCAGCGTAGATGGAGCAGGAACGGGCTACACCTTC
NA | TRBJ2-1 | TRBV5-1 | NA | CASSLGGEYNEQFF | TGCGCCAGCAGCTTGGGGGGCGAATACAATGAGCAGTTCTTC
many | TRBJ2-1 | TRBV20-1 | NA | CSARRPRVEQFF | TGCAGTGCTAGAAGACCTAGGGTTGAGCAGTTCTTC
few | TRBJ2-5 | TRBV29-1 | TRBD1 | CSQAGTGDGAQYF | TGCAGTCAAGCCGGGACAGGGGATGGAGCCCAGTACTTC
few | TRBJ2-3 | TRBV6-5 | NA | CASSYDWPDSTDTQYF | TGTGCCAGCAGTTACGATTGGCCGGATAGCACAGATACGCAGTATTTT
NA | TRBJ2-1 | TRBV15 | TRBD2 | CATSRVITSGDNEQFF | TGTGCCACCAGCAGAGTAATAACTAGCGGAGACAATGAGCAGTTCTTC
once | TRBJ2-1 | TRBV5-1 | NA | CASSSTGDSYNEQFF | TGCGCCAGCAGTAGTACGGGAGATTCATACAATGAGCAGTTCTTC
NA | TRBJ2-5 | TRBV28 | NA | CASSPTPGRGRGTQYF | TGTGCCAGCAGCCCAACCCCCGGGAGGGGGCGGGGGACCCAGTACTTC
many | TRBJ1-6 | TRBV6-5 | NA | CASSYAGGDWRDSPLHF | TGTGCCAGCAGTTACGCGGGAGGGGACTGGCGGGATTCACCCCTCCACTTT
many | TRBJ2-1 | TRBV7-9 | NA | CASTPGRGTYNEQFF | TGTGCCAGCACCCCCGGGCGGGGTACCTACAATGAGCAGTTCTTC
NA | TRBJ1-2 | TRBV6-5 | NA | CASSSPQEYKGYTF | TGTGCCAGCAGTTCACCCCAGGAGTATAAGGGCTACACCTTC
few | TRBJ2-5 | TRBV2 | TRBD1 | CASSEGQGVKETQYF | TGTGCCAGCAGTGAAGGGCAGGGGGTTAAGGAGACCCAGTACTTC
many | TRBJ2-2 | TRBV6-1 | NA | CASRGTRNTGELFF | TGTGCCAGCAGGGGGACCAGGAACACCGGGGAGCTGTTTTTT
NA | TRBJ1-3 | TRBV4-2 | NA | CASSQDGNTIYF | TGTGCCAGCAGCCAAGATGGAAACACCATATATTTT
few | TRBJ2-7 | TRBV12-3/TRBV12-4 | NA | CASSSSGGPYEQYF | NA
NA | TRBJ2-1 | TRBV2 | NA | CASSDDLLAGEQFF | TGTGCCAGCAGTGACGATCTGCTGGCCGGTGAGCAGTTCTTC
many | TRBJ2-7 | TRBV11-2 | NA | CASSLAPETYEQYF | TGTGCCAGCAGCTTAGCCCCGGAAACCTACGAGCAGTACTTC
many | TRBJ2-4 | TRBV4-2 | NA | CASSQDLTRGAKNIQYF | TGTGCCAGCAGCCAAGATCTTACCAGGGGAGCCAAAAACATTCAGTACTTC
few | TRBJ2-1 | TRBV11-2 | TRBD1 | CASSADRGAYNEQFF | TGTGCCAGCAGCGCCGACAGGGGTGCCTACAATGAGCAGTTCTTC
NA | TRBJ1-2 | TRBV11-1 | NA | CASSLGSIGTEPEYGYTF | TGTGCCAGCAGCTTAGGAAGTATCGGGACGGAGCCTGAATATGGCTACACCTTC
many | TRBJ2-7 | TRBV10-3 | TRBD2 | CAVSGGDFYGSYEQYF | TGTGCCGTATCGGGGGGTGACTTCTACGGCTCCTACGAGCAGTACTTC